The 14 T cell receptor beta chains in this list originate from one sample, sequenced in a study of OX40 agonist ivuxolimab in advanced cancers. Profiling relied on immunoSEQ multiplex PCR, and the TCRdb table lists in-frame clones only, not all of them. The repertoire includes tens of thousands of clones, approximately 86% of them detected once, and roughly 2% sits in the top ten. The sample was CD4+ or CD8+ T cells sorted from blood, taken in a trial of the OX40 agonist ivuxolimab. The source is an adult with an advanced solid tumor such as melanoma, head and neck, liver or kidney cancer.

This chain links TRBV4-1 with TRBJ2-7; D is tentatively TRBD1 or TRBD2 (5 bases each). The CDR3 is 12 amino acids. V lost 1 base, J lost 8 bases, and 9 bases lay in between. The germline V gene encodes CDR1 MGHRA and CDR2 YSYEKL. CDR3 loop: CASSQGGGQQYF. The CDR3 region has the DNA TGCGCCAGCAGCCAAGGGGGCGGGCAGCAGTACTTC.

The chain employs TRBV27 and TRBJ1-2; weak D call: TRBD1 (5 bases). The V end was cut by 6 bases, the J end by 1 base, with 18 bases between. The CDR3 is made up of 16 amino acids. The germline CDR1 and CDR2 sequences are MNHEY and SMNVEV (reference sequence). The CDR3 nucleotides are TGTGCCAGCAGGACGGATAACACGGACATTAACTATGGCTACACCTTC. Protein product: CASRTDNTDINYGYTF.

The rearrangement uses TRBV9 and TRBJ2-2; a possible D gene is TRBD2 (7 bases). The germline V gene has CDR1 SGDLS and CDR2 YYNGEE. This CDR3 has 14 residues. V gave up 7 bases and J gave up 7 bases, with 17 bases separating them. CDR3 sequence (DNA): TGTGCCAGCCACCAAGGGGGGGACGGCGGGGAGCTGTTTTTT. Residues: CASHQGGDGGELFF.

This chain uses TRBV4-2 with TRBJ2-3; a weak D match, TRBD2 (6 bases). The V gene lost 2 bases and the J gene lost 4 bases, with 16 bases spanning the gap. The CDR3 runs to 16 residues. Germline values: CDR1 LGHNA, CDR2 YNFKEQ. This chain's CDR3 is CASSQRAGTRADTQYF. CDR3 nucleotides: TGTGCCAGCAGCCAAAGGGCGGGGACGAGGGCAGATACGCAGTATTTT.

V usage is TRBV25-1 and J usage is TRBJ1-4, with a weak D call TRBD1 (6 bases). This CDR3 is 14 amino acids long. V was shortened by 3 bases and J by 5 bases, with 10 bases between the two germline ends. Germline V CDR1 and CDR2: MGHDK, SYGVNS. As DNA, the CDR3 is TGTGCCAGCAGTGACCGGCAGGGGAATGAAAAACTGTTTTTT. It translates to CASSDRQGNEKLFF.

The chain links TRBV18 to TRBJ1-1; no clear D gene. Trimming shortened V by 2 bases and J by 3 bases, and 7 bases separated the two germline ends. Looked up from germline, CDR1 is KGHSH and CDR2 is LQKENI. The CDR3 runs to 13 residues. CDR3 sequence reads: CASSPKRDTEAFF. In nucleotides, the CDR3 is TGTGCCAGCTCACCAAAAAGGGACACTGAAGCTTTCTTT.

This chain links TRBV5-1 with TRBJ2-5; 9 positions agree with TRBD1. Per the germline V gene, CDR1 is SGHRS and CDR2 is YFSETQ. J gave up 2 bases and V 4 bases, and 9 bases lay outside the gene matches. The CDR3 consists of 16 residues. CDR3 loop: CASSQGAGQGQETQYF. The CDR3 coding sequence is TGCGCCAGCAGCCAGGGGGCCGGACAGGGGCAAGAGACCCAGTACTTC.

This chain joins TRBV6-5 and TRBJ2-3; 13 bases are shared with TRBD2. Germline CDR1 reads MNHEY; CDR2 reads SVGAGI. This CDR3 spans 14 amino acids. V lost 5 bases to trimming and J lost 6 bases; unmatched junction nucleotides: 2. DNA of the CDR3: TGTGCCAGCAGTCAGGGACTAGCGGGGGATACGCAGTATTTT. This codes for CASSQGLAGDTQYF.

The chain combines TRBV29-1 with TRBJ1-1; no clear D. The CDR3 sequence is 12 residues long. V lost 1 base and J lost 7, with 10 bases in between. CDR1 and CDR2 from the germline V gene are SQVTM and ANQGSEA. In DNA, the CDR3 is TGCAGCGTTGAAGGCGGCCAATTTGAAGCTTTCTTT. This translates into CSVEGGQFEAFF. The full variable domain, completed using reference TRBV29-1 and TRBJ1-1, is SAVISQKPSRDICQRGTSLTIQCQVDSQVTMMFWYRQQPGQSLTLIATANQGSEATYESGFVIDKFPISRPNLTFSTLTVSNMSPEDSSIYLCSVEGGQFEAFFGQGTRLTVV.

The rearrangement uses TRBV4-2 and TRBJ2-1; 11 nucleotides line up with TRBD1. This CDR3 comprises 18 residues. The germline V gene has CDR1 LGHNA and CDR2 YNFKEQ. The V and J ends lost 0 bases and 7 bases, in that order; junction bases with no gene match: 11. The CDR3, as DNA: TGTGCCAGCAGCCAAGATCATCGGACAGGGGGCGCGGGTAATGAGCAGTTCTTC. Translating gives CASSQDHRTGGAGNEQFF.

V usage is TRBV5-1 and J usage is TRBJ1-5, with a possible D match to TRBD1 (5 bases). Per germline, CDR1 SGHRS and CDR2 YFSETQ. The CDR3 loop spans 14 amino acids. With 4 bases removed from V and 3 bases from J, the gap between germline ends came to 11 bases. The CDR3 is CASSIRGVNQPQHF. The CDR3 DNA follows: TGCGCCAGCAGCATAAGAGGGGTCAATCAGCCCCAGCATTTT.

The chain has TRBV5-4 and TRBJ1-5; 9 bases align to TRBD1. The V gene's germline CDR1 is SGHNT and CDR2 YYREEE (reference sequence). The J segment lost 4 bases and the V segment lost 4 bases, leaving 6 bases of the junction unmatched. This CDR3 comprises 15 residues. CDR3 sequence (DNA): TGTGCCAGCAGCGCCGGGACAGGGACTAATCAGCCCCAGCATTTT. Its protein is CASSAGTGTNQPQHF.

This clone was counted only a few times. The chain couples TRBV10-3 to TRBJ1-6; 7 positions agree with TRBD1. From germline, CDR1 is ENHRY and CDR2 SYGVKD. The J segment lost 6 bases and the V segment lost 3 bases, leaving 8 bases of the junction unmatched. CDR3 length equals 16 residues. The chain's CDR3 is CAISDGGGRGNSPLHF. In nucleotides, the CDR3 is TGTGCCATCAGTGATGGAGGGGGCAGAGGTAATTCACCCCTCCACTTT.

The chain carries TRBV4-3 and TRBJ1-1, with D uncertain. This CDR3 region has 13 residues. Looked up from germline, CDR1 is LGHNA and CDR2 is YSLEER. Trimming left V 0 bases short and J 7 bases short, with 9 bases between. Written as DNA, the CDR3 is TGCGCCAGCAGCCAAGATACTAAGCGTGAAGCTTTCTTT. Translating it yields CASSQDTKREAFF.